This T cell receptor beta chain stems from a study of OX40 agonist ivuxolimab in advanced cancers. Study overall: Ivuxolimab, an antibody that agonizes OX40 (CD134), was administered to the patients. Regarding the study as a whole: The 0.1-3.0 mg/kg partial responders had among the lowest clonal expansion. The mean number of expanded clones was higher in CD8+ T cells than in CD4+. Dosing at 0.1 to 3.0 mg/kg was accompanied by clonal expansion of CD4+ and CD8+ blood T cells by week 6.

Generated by immunoSEQ multiplex PCR, the TCRdb table keeps only in-frame clones and is missing some. This sample has about 43,000 clones, with around 85% found just once. Trimming removed 4 bases from V and 0 bases from J, with 7 bases in between. Per the germline V gene, CDR1 is MNHEY and CDR2 is SMNVEV (reference sequence). CDR3 size: 14 residues. Comments on this clone: Its antigen is still unknown.

The specimen comprised CD4+ or CD8+ T cells sorted from blood, sampled in a trial of the OX40 agonist ivuxolimab. The TCR originated in an adult with an advanced solid tumor such as melanoma, head and neck, liver or kidney cancer. V usage is TRBV27 and J usage is TRBJ2-1, with TRBD2 as a possible D gene (6 bases). CDR3 nucleotide sequence: TGTGCCAGCAGTTGGGGGGACTCCTACAATGAGCAGTTCTTC. This sequence encodes CASSWGDSYNEQFF.